The present T cell receptor (beta chain) was sequenced within a study of regulatory T cells. Study results and limitations: In CD3G-deficient patients, conventional CD4+ T cells were enriched for hydrophobic CDR3 residues at positions 6 and 7. Regulatory T cells showed the strongest V-J pair restriction and V/J gene skewing among patient repertoires.

This clone has only one observation. Its target is unknown. The PCR used 52 TRBV and 13 TRBJ primers. The repertoire was sequenced with immunoSEQ multiplex PCR; TCRdb's copy has only in-frame clones and lacks some. This sample carries over 30,000 clones, about 93% of them seen once, and the ten largest clones take 0.75% to 1%. Every patient with CD3G deficiency had evidence of autoimmunity. Patients aged 2 to 39 years had fewer naive and more memory CD4+ and CD8+ T cells. Regulatory (CD25-high CD127-low) and conventional (CD25-low CD127-high) CD4+ T cells were sorted separately. Between the trimmed V and J ends, which lost 3 bases and 2 bases, there was a span of 11 bases. The germline gives CDR1 LNHDA, CDR2 SQIVND (reference sequence). CDR3 length: 15 residues.

Sequenced input: conventional CD4+ T cells sorted from blood. This chain connects TRBV19 to TRBJ1-5; perhaps TRBD1 as D (5 bases). This TCR was sampled from a child aged 2-9 years with CD3G deficiency. The CDR3 DNA sequence: TGTGCCAGTAGTATTGGCAGGGATGGCAATCAGCCCCAGCATTTT. It specifies CASSIGRDGNQPQHF.